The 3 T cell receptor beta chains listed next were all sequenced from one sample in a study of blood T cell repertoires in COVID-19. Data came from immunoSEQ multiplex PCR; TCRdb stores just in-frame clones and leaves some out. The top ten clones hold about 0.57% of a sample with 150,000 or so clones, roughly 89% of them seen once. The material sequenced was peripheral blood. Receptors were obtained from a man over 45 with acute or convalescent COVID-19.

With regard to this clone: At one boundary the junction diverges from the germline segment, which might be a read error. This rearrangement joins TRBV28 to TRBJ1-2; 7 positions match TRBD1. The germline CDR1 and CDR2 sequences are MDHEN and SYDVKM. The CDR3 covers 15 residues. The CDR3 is CASSTRQGINYGYTF. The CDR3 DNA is TGTGCCAGCAGTACAAGACAGGGAATCAACTACGGCTACACCTTC.

CDR3 region: CASSPRQSQPQHF. DNA for the CDR3: TGTGCCAGCTCACCACGACAAAGTCAGCCCCAGCATTTT. The chain links TRBV18 to TRBJ1-5; D gene ambiguous. The germline CDR1 and CDR2 sequences are KGHSH and LQKENI. Trimming shortened V by 1 base and J by 6 bases, and 7 bases separated the two germline ends. CDR3 length: 13 amino acids. The variable domain in full, completed from reference TRBV18 and TRBJ1-5, reads NAGVMQNPRHLVRRRGQEARLRCSPMKGHSHVYWYRQLPEEGLKFMVYLQKENIIDESGMPKERFSAEFPKEGPSILRIQQVVRGDSAAYFCASSPRQSQPQHFGDGTRLSIL.

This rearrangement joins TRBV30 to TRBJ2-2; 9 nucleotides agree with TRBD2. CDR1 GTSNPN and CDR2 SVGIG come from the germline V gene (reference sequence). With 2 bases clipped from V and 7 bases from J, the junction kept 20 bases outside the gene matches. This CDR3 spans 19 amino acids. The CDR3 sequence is CAWSSPIPFSGRSIGELFF. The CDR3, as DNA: TGTGCCTGGAGTTCCCCCATACCCTTCAGCGGGAGGTCGATCGGGGAGCTGTTTTTT.